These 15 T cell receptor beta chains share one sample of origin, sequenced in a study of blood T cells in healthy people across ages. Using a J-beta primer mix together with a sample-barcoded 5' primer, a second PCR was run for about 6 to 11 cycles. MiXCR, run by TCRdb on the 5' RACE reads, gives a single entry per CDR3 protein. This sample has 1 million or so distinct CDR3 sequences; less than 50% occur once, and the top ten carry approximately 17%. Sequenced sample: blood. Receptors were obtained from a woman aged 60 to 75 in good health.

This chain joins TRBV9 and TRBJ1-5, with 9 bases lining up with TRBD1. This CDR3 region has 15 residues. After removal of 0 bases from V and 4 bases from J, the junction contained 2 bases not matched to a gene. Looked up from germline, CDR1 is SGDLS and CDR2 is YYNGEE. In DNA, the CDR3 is TGTGCCAGCAGCGTAGGGGACAGGGAAAATCAGCCCCAGCATTTT. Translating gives CASSVGDRENQPQHF.

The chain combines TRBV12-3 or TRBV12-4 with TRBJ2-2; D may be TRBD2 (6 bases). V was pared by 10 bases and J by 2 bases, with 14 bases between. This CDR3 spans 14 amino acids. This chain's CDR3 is CAIPGTPNTGELFF. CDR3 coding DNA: TGTGCCATCCCCGGGACTCCAAACACCGGGGAGCTGTTTTTT.

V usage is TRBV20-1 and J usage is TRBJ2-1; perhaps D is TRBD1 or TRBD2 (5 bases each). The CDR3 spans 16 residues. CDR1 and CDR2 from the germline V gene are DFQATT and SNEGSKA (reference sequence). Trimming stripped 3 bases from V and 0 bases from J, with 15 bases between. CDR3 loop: CSARDIALSSYNEQFF. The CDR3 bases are TGCAGTGCTAGGGACATAGCGTTGAGCTCCTACAATGAGCAGTTCTTC.

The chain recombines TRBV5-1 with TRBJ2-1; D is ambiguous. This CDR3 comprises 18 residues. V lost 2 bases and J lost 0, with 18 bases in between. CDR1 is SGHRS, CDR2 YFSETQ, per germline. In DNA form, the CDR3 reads TGCGCCAGCAGCTTTGACATAAGGGCCTCTCCCTCCTACAATGAGCAGTTCTTC. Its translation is CASSFDIRASPSYNEQFF. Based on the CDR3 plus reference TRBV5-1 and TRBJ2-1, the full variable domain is KAGVTQTPRYLIKTRGQQVTLSCSPISGHRSVSWYQQTPGQGLQFLFEYFSETQRNKGNFPGRFSGRQFSNSRSEMNVSTLELGDSALYLCASSFDIRASPSYNEQFFGPGTRLTVL.

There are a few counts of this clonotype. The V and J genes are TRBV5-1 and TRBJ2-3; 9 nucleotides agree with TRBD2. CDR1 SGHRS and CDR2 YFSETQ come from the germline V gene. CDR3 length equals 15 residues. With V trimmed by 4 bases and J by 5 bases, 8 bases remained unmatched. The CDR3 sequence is CASSIHSGSGDTQYF. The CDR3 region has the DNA TGCGCCAGCAGCATCCATAGCGGGAGCGGAGATACGCAGTATTTT.

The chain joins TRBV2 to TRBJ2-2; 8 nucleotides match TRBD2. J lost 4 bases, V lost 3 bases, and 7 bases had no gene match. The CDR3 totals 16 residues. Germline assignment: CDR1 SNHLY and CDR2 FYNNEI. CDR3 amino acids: CASSELSGRPTGELFF. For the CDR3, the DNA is TGTGCCAGCAGTGAGTTAAGCGGGAGACCCACCGGGGAGCTGTTTTTT.

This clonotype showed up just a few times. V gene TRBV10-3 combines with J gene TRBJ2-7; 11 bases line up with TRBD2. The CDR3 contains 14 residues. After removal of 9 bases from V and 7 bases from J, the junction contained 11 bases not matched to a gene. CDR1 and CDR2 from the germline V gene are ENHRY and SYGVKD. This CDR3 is CAIGTSGRFDEQYF. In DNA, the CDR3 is TGTGCCATAGGGACTAGCGGAAGGTTCGATGAGCAGTACTTC.

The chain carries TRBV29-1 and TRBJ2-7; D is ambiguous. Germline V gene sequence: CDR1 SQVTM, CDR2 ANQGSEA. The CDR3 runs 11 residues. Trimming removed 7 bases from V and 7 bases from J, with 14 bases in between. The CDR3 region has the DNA TGCAGCGCTACCCCGGGCGATGAGCAGTACTTC. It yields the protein CSATPGDEQYF.

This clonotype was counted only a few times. The CDR3 nucleotides are TGCAGTGCCGCAGCAGGGGCCTACGAGCAGTACTTC. Protein: CSAAAGAYEQYF. V gene TRBV20-1 combines with J gene TRBJ2-7, with D tentatively TRBD1 (6 bases). Trimming took off 6 bases at V and 2 bases at J, with 11 bases between the two ends. Germline CDR1 DFQATT, CDR2 SNEGSKA (reference sequence). This CDR3 region has 12 residues.

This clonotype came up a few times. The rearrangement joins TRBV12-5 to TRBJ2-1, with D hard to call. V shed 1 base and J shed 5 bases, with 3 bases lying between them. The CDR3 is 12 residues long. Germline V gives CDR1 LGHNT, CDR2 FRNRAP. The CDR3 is CASGLEHNEQFF. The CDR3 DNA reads TGTGCTAGTGGTTTGGAGCACAATGAGCAGTTCTTC.

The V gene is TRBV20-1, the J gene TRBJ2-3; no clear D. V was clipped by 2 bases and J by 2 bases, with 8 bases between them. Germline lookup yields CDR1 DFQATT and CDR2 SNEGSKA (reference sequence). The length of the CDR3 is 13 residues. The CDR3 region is CSARRRNTDTQYF. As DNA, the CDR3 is TGCAGTGCTAGACGCCGGAACACAGATACGCAGTATTTT.

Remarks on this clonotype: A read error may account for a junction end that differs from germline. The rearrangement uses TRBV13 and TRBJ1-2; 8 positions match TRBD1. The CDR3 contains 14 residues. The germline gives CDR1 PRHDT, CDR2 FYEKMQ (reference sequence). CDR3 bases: TGTGCCAGCAGCCAGCGGACAGGGCACTATGGCTGCACCTTC. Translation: CASSQRTGHYGCTF.

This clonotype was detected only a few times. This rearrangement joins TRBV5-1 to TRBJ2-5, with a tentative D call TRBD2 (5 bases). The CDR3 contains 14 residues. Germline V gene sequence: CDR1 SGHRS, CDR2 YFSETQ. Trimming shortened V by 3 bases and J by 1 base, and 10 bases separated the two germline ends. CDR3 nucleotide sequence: TGCGCCAGCAGCTCCCGGAGGACCCAAGAGACCCAGTACTTC. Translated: CASSSRRTQETQYF. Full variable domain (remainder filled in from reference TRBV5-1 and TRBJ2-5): KAGVTQTPRYLIKTRGQQVTLSCSPISGHRSVSWYQQTPGQGLQFLFEYFSETQRNKGNFPGRFSGRQFSNSRSEMNVSTLELGDSALYLCASSSRRTQETQYFGPGTRLLVL.

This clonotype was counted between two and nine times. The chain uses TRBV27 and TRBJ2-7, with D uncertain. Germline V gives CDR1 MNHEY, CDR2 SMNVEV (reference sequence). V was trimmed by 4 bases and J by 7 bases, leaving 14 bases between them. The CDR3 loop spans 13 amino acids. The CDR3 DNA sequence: TGTGCCAGCAGTTCGCCATTAGCCGGAGAGCAGTACTTC. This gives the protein CASSSPLAGEQYF.

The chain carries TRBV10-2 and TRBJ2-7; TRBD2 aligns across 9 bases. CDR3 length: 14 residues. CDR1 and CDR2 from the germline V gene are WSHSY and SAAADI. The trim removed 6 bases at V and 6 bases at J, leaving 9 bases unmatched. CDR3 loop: CASRPGTSPSEQYF. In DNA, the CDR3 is TGCGCCAGCAGGCCTGGGACTAGCCCTTCCGAGCAGTACTTC.